This T cell receptor beta chain is from a study of graft-versus-host responses after intestinal transplantation. Study in general: Transplant types were multivisceral, liver-intestinal, or isolated intestinal. Tacrolimus plus steroids were given to all recipients for approximately 3 years, preceded by anti-thymocyte globulin induction.

The V gene's germline CDR1 is MNHNY and CDR2 SVGAGI (reference sequence). V gave up 2 bases and J gave up 6 bases; unmatched junction bases: 1. There are 14 residues in the CDR3. Study results and limitations: Declining HvG levels early post-transplant were linked to peak circulating GvH clone levels.

Here immunoSEQ multiplex PCR was the method, and the copy in TCRdb shows in-frame clones only, minus some. This sample carries about 61,000 clones, around 93% of them seen once, and the ten largest clones take about 0.4%. With regard to this clone: Its antigen is not identified.

This specimen was unstimulated CD4+ T cells sorted from spleen or lymph node cells, taken before transplant. The source of this sequence is a human donor who was the organ donor for an intestinal transplant. The chain uses TRBV6-6 and TRBJ1-4; 9 bases fit TRBD1. CDR3 amino acids: CASSYRQGDEKLFF. As DNA, the CDR3 is TGTGCCAGCAGTTACCGACAGGGGGATGAAAAACTGTTTTTT.